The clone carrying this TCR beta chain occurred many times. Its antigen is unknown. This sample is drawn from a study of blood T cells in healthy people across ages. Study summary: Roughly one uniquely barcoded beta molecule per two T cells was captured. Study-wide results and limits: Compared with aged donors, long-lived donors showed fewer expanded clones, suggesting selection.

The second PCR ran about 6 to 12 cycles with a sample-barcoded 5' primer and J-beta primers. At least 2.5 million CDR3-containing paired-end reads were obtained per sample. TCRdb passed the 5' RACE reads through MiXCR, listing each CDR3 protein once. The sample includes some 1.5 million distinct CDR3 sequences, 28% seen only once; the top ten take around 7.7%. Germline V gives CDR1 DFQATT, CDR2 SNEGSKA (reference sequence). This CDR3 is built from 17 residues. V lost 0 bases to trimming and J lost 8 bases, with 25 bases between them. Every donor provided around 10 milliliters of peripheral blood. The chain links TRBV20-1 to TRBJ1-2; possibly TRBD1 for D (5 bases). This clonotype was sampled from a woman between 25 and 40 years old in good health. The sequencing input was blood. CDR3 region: CSARDNRYRTGSKGYTF. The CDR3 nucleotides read TGCAGTGCTAGAGATAACCGGTACAGAACAGGTTCAAAGGGCTACACCTTC.